This T cell receptor beta chain was recovered during a study of a mutant IDH1 vaccine in newly diagnosed glioma. Turning to the study itself: Onset of vaccination occurred 4-6 weeks following radiotherapy alone, or with temozolomide cycles.

This clone has more than one count but fewer than ten. The antigen remains unidentified. The assay was immunoSEQ multiplex PCR, and TCRdb's table has in-frame clones only and misses some. The sample shows roughly 60,000 clones, under 90% of them seen only once. The length of the CDR3 is 14 residues. J was trimmed by 1 base and V by 4 bases; bases with no gene match: 2. Germline values: CDR1 SGDLS, CDR2 YYNGEE. Described time point: week 23, last vaccination. Each dose of the vaccine consisted of 300 ug of mutant IDH1 20-mer peptide, with topical imiquimod. Newly diagnosed WHO grade 3 or 4 IDH1-mutant, ATRX-lost astrocytomas were identified in the donors.

The TCR was taken from a man between 40 and 49 years old with glioma. The sample here was PBMCs, taken from a glioma patient whose treatment included an IDH1 peptide vaccine. The rearrangement links TRBV9 to TRBJ2-1, with 7 bases fitting TRBD1. This chain's CDR3 is CASSPGGSYNEQFF. The CDR3 nucleotides read TGTGCCAGCAGCCCAGGGGGTTCCTACAATGAGCAGTTCTTC.